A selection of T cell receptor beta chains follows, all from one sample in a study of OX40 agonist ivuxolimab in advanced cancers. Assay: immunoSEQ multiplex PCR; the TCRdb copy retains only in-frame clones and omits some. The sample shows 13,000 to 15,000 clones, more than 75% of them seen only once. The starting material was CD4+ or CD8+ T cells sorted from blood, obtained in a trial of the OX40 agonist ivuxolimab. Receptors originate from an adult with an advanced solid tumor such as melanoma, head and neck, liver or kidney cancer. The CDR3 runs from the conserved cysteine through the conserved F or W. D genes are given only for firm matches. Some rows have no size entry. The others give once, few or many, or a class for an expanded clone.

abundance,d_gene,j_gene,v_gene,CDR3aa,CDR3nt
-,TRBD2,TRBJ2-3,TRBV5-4,CASNPKPGLAGGPQTDTQYF,TGTGCCAGCAACCCGAAACCGGGACTAGCGGGGGGCCCACAAACAGATACGCAGTATTTT
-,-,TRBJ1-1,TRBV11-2,CASSPVQGYTEAFF,TGTGCCAGCAGCCCGGTGCAGGGGTACACTGAAGCTTTCTTT
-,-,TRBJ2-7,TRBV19,CASSIQGTPYEQYF,TGTGCCAGTAGTATTCAGGGAACCCCCTACGAGCAGTACTTC
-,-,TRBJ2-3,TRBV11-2,CASSLGSSDTQYF,TGTGCCAGCAGCTTAGGGAGCTCAGATACGCAGTATTTT
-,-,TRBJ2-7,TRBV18,CASSPAYEQYF,TGTGCCAGCTCACCCGCCTACGAGCAGTACTTC
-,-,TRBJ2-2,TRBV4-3,CASSRKGLTTNTGELFF,TGCGCCAGCAGCCGAAAGGGACTGACTACGAACACCGGGGAGCTGTTTTTT
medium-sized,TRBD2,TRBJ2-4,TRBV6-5,CASSATLADKNIQYF,TGTGCCAGCAGTGCGACCCTAGCGGACAAAAACATTCAGTACTTC
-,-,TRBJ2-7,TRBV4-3,CASSLNNRGNYEQYF,TGCGCCAGCAGCCTCAATAACCGGGGGAACTACGAGCAGTACTTC
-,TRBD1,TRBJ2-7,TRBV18,CASSPRDRGSRGQYF,TGTGCCAGCTCACCAAGGGACAGGGGCTCTCGCGGGCAGTACTTC
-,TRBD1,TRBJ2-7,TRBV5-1,CASSLPREPRQGSPYEQYF,TGCGCCAGCAGCTTACCCCGGGAACCGAGACAGGGTTCCCCCTACGAGCAGTACTTC
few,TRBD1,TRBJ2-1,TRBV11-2,CASSSGTGFFEQFF,TGTGCCAGCAGTTCCGGGACAGGGTTTTTTGAGCAGTTCTTC
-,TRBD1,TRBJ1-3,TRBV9,CASSVRTGAGNTIYF,TGTGCCAGCAGCGTAAGGACAGGGGCTGGAAACACCATATATTTT
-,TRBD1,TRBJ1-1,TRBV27,CASSPRGDRVFSEAFF,TGTGCCAGCAGTCCACGCGGGGACAGGGTATTTTCTGAAGCTTTCTTT
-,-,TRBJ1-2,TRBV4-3,CASSQDRDPGVGGYTF,TGCGCCAGCAGCCAAGATCGTGATCCGGGGGTAGGGGGCTACACCTTC
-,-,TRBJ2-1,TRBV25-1,CASNIGDGSYNEQFF,TGTGCCAGCAATATAGGAGATGGGTCCTACAATGAGCAGTTCTTC
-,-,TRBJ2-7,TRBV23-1,CASSPGQQLSYEQYF,TGCGCCAGCAGCCCCGGACAGCAACTCTCCTACGAGCAGTACTTC
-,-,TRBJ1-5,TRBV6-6,CAGSYLPGYQPQHF,TGTGCCGGCAGTTACTTGCCGGGGTATCAGCCCCAGCATTTT
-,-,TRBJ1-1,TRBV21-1,CASSKGWTGETEAFF,TGTGCCAGCAGCAAAGGTTGGACAGGGGAAACTGAAGCTTTCTTT
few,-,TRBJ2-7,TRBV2,CASSMDVTYEQYF,TGTGCCAGCAGTATGGACGTGACCTACGAGCAGTACTTC
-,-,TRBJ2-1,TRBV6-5,CASSYSLEQFF,TGTGCCAGCAGTTACTCGCTTGAGCAGTTCTTC
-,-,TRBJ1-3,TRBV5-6,CASSAVDKVVGNTIYF,TGTGCCAGCAGCGCCGTGGACAAGGTGGTTGGAAACACCATATATTTT
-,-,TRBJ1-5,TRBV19,CATKQGVNQPQHF,TGTGCCACAAAACAGGGTGTGAATCAGCCCCAGCATTTT